Below, one TCR beta chain is given with its context. Its specificity is unknown. This record comes from a study of T cell responses to AZD1222 COVID-19 vaccine. On the study more broadly: Second-dose timings of about 4 or about 12 weeks were pooled.

TCRdb's copy holds only in-frame clones and misses some; the assay was immunoSEQ multiplex PCR. This table holds approximately 150,000 clones, around 89% found once. Points from the study as a whole: Vaccine-associated CD4 TCRs spanned spike, dominant at 160-218 and 743-854. Repertoire sampling was restricted to post-peak T cell response timepoints. With two AZD1222 doses given, Spike-specific TCR breadth and depth both rose.

The CDR3 is 15 amino acids. CDR1 is SEHNR and CDR2 is FQNEAQ in the germline V gene (reference sequence). With 6 bases clipped from V and 3 bases from J, the junction kept 7 bases outside the gene matches. The sequencing here drew on peripheral blood, taken on day 0 of AZD1222 vaccination. The V and J genes are TRBV7-9 and TRBJ2-7; 11 bases line up with TRBD2. This clonotype was sampled from an adult in good health. The CDR3 sequence is CASSLSGRAGYEQYF. The CDR3 DNA follows: TGTGCCAGCAGTCTTAGCGGGAGGGCCGGCTACGAGCAGTACTTC.